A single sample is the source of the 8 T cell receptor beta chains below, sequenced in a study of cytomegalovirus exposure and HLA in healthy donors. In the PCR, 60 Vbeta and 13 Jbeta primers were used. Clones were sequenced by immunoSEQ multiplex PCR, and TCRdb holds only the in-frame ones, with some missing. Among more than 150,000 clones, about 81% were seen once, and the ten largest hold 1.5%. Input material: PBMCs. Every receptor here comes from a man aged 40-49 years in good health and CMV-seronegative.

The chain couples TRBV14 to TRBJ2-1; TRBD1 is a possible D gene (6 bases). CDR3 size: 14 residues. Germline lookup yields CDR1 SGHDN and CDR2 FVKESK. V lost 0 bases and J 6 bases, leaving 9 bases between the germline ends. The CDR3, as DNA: TGTGCCAGCAGCCAAGATCTAGGGGGCAATGAGCAGTTCTTC. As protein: CASSQDLGGNEQFF.

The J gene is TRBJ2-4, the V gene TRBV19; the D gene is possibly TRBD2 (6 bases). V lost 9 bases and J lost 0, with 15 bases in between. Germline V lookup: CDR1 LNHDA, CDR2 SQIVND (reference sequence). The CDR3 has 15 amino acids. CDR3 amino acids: CASSHSGLAKNIQYF. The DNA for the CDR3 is TGTGCCAGCAGCCATAGCGGACTAGCCAAAAACATTCAGTACTTC.

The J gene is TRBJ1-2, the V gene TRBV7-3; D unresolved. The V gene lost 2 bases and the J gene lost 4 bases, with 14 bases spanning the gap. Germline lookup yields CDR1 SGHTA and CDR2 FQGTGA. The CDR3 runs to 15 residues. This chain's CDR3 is CASSLQVRPLYGYTF. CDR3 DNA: TGTGCCAGCAGCTTACAAGTCAGGCCCCTCTATGGCTACACCTTC.

The CDR3 bases are TGTGCCAGCAGTTCGAGGACTAGCGGGAAGAACGAGCAGTACTTC. Translating gives CASSSRTSGKNEQYF. This chain connects TRBV28 to TRBJ2-7; 12 nucleotides match TRBD2. After removal of 4 bases from V and 5 bases from J, the junction contained 6 bases not matched to a gene. The CDR3 consists of 15 residues. Germline CDR1 reads MDHEN; CDR2 reads SYDVKM.

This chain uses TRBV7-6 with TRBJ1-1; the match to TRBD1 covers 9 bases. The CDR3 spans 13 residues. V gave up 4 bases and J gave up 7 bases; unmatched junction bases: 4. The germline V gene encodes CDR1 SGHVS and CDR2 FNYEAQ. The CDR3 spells CASSWDRADEAFF. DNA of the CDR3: TGTGCCAGCAGCTGGGACAGGGCGGATGAAGCTTTCTTT.

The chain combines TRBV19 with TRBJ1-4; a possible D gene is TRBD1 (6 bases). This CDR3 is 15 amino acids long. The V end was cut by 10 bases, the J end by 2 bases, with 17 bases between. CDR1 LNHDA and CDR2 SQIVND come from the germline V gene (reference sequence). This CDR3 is CATCPGGETNEKLFF. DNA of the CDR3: TGTGCCACCTGCCCTGGGGGCGAGACTAATGAAAAACTGTTTTTT.

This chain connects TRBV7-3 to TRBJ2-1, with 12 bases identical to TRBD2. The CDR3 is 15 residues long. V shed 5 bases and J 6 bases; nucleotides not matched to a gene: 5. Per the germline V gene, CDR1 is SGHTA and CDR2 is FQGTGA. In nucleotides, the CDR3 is TGTGCCAGCAGCCCGTCTAGCGGGAGGGCCAATGAGCAGTTCTTC. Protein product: CASSPSSGRANEQFF.

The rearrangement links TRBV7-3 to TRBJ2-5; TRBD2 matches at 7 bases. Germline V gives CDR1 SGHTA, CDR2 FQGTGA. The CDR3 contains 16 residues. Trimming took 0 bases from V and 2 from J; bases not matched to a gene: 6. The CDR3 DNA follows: TGTGCCAGCAGCTTAACGGGGAGGGGTGGTCAAGAGACCCAGTACTTC. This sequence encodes CASSLTGRGGQETQYF. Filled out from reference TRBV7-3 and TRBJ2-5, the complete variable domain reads GAGVSQTPSNKVTEKGKYVELRCDPISGHTALYWYRQSLGQGPEFLIYFQGTGAADDSGLPNDRFFAVRPEGSVSTLKIQRTERGDSAVYLCASSLTGRGGQETQYFGPGTRLLVL.